This T cell receptor beta chain stems from a study of T cells after yellow fever vaccination. TCRdb itself ran the 5' RACE reads through MiXCR, one entry per CDR3 protein. Seen here are about 300,000 distinct CDR3 sequences, approximately 8% observed once, and the top ten hold around 3.1%. The J segment lost 6 bases and the V segment lost 3 bases, leaving 4 bases of the junction unmatched. The CDR3 loop spans 14 amino acids. The germline V gene encodes CDR1 LGHNA and CDR2 YSLEER. Study outcomes and limitations: In post-booster samples, most primary-vaccination clones reappeared (96% CD4, 70% to 90% CD8).

Concerning this clonotype itself: Its antigen is unidentified.

The specimen was CD4+ T cells sorted from PBMCs, collected 5 days after the yellow fever booster vaccination. The receptor was isolated from a young man who received the YFV17D yellow fever vaccine. The J gene is TRBJ2-7, the V gene TRBV4-3; TRBD1 matches 11 bases. DNA of the CDR3: TGCGCCAGCAGCCAGGGACAGGGGGAGGGCGAGCAGTACTTC. This translates into CASSQGQGEGEQYF.